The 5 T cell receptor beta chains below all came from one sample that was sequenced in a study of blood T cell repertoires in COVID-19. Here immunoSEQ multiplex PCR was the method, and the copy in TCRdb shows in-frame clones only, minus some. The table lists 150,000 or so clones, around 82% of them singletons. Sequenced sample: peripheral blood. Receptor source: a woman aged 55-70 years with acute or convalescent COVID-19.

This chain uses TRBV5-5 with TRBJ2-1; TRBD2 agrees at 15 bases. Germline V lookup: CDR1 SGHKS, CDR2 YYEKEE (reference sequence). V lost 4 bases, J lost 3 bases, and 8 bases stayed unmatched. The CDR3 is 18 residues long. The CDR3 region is CASSAGLAGGLGYNEQFF. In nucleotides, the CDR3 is TGTGCCAGCAGCGCGGGACTAGCGGGAGGTTTAGGCTACAATGAGCAGTTCTTC.

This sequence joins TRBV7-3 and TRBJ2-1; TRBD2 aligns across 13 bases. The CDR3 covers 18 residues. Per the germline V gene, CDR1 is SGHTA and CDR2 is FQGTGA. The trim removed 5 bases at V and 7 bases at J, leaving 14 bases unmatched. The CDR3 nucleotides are TGTGCCAGCAGCCATAAGCCTCCCGGACTAGCGGGGGAAAATGAGCAGTTCTTC. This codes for CASSHKPPGLAGENEQFF.

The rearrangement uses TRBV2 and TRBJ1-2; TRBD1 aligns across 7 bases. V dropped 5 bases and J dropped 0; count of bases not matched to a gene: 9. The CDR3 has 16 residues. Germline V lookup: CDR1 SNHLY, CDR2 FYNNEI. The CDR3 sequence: CASSLTSTGSNYGYTF. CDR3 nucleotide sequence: TGTGCCAGCAGTTTAACGTCGACAGGGTCTAACTATGGCTACACCTTC.

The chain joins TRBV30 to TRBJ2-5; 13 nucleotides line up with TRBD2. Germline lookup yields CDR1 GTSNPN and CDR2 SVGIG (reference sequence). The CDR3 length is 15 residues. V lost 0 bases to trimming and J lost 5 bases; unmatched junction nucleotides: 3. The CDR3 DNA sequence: TGTGCCTGGAGTGTACCACTAGCGGGAGGGGAGACCCAGTACTTC. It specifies CAWSVPLAGGETQYF. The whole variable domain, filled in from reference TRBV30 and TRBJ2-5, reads SQTIHQWPATLVQPVGSPLSLECTVEGTSNPNLYWYRQAAGRGLQLLFYSVGIGQISSEVPQNLSASRPQDRQFILSSKKLLLSDSGFYLCAWSVPLAGGETQYFGPGTRLLVL.

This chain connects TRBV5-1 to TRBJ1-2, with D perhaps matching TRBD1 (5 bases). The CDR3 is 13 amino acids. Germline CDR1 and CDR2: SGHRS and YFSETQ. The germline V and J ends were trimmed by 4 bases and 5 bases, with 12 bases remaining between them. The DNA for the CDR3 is TGCGCCAGCAGCCCCGACAGTGTATATGGCTACACCTTC. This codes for CASSPDSVYGYTF. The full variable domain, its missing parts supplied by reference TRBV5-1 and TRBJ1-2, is KAGVTQTPRYLIKTRGQQVTLSCSPISGHRSVSWYQQTPGQGLQFLFEYFSETQRNKGNFPGRFSGRQFSNSRSEMNVSTLELGDSALYLCASSPDSVYGYTFGSGTRLTVV.